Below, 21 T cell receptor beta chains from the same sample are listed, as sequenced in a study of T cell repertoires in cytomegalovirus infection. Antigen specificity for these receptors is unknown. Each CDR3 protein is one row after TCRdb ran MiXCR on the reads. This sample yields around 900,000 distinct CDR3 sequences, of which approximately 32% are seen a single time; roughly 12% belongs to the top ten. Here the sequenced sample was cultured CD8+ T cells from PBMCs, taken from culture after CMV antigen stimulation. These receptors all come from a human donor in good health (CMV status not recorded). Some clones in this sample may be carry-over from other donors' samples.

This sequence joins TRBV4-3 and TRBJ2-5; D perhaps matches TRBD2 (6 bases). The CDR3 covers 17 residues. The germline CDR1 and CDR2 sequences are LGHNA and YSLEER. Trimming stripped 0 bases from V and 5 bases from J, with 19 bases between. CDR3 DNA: TGCGCCAGCAGCCAAGATACAGCGGGTCTCACCGGGGAGACCCAGTACTTC. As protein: CASSQDTAGLTGETQYF.

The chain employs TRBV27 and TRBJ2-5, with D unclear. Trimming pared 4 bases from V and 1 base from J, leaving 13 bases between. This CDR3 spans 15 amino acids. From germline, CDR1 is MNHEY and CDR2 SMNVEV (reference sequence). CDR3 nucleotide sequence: TGTGCCAGCAGTTCCGGTATGGGCCTCCAAGAGACCCAGTACTTC. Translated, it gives CASSSGMGLQETQYF.

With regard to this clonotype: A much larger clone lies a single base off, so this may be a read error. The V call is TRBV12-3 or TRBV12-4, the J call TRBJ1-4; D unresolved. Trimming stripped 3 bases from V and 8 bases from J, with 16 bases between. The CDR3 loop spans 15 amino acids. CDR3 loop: CASSFYGLRSEKLFF. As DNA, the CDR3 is TGTGCCAGCAGTTTTTACGGGCTACGCTCGGAAAAACTGTTTTTT.

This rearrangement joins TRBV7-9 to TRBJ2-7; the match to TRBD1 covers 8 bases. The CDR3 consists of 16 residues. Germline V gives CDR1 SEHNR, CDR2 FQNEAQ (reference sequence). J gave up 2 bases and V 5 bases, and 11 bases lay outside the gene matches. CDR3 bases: TGTGCCAGCAGCCCCCCGACAGGGGAAAGGGCCTACGAGCAGTACGTC. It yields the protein CASSPPTGERAYEQYV.

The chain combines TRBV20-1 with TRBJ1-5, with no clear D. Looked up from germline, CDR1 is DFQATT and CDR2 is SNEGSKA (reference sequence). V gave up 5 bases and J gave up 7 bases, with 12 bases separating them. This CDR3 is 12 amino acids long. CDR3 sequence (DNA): TGCAGTGCTGATGGGGAGAAACAGCCCCAGCATTTT. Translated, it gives CSADGEKQPQHF.

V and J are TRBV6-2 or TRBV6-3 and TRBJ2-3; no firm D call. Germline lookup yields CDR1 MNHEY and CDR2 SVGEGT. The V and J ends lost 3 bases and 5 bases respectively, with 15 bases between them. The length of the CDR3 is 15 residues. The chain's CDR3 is CASSYKGRVGDTQYF. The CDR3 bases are TGTGCCAGCAGTTATAAGGGTAGAGTAGGAGATACGCAGTATTTT.

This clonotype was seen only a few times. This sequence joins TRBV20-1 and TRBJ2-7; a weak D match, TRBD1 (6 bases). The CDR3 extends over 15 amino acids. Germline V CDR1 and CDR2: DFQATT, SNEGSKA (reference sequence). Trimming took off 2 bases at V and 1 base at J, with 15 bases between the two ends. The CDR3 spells CSARMSGTLSYEQYF. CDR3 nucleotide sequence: TGCAGTGCTAGAATGTCCGGGACACTATCCTACGAGCAGTACTTC.

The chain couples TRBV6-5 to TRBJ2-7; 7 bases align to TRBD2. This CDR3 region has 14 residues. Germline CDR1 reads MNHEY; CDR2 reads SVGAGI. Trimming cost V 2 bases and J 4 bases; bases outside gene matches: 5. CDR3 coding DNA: TGTGCCAGCAGTTACAGGACGGGGGGATACGAGCAGTACTTC. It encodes CASSYRTGGYEQYF.

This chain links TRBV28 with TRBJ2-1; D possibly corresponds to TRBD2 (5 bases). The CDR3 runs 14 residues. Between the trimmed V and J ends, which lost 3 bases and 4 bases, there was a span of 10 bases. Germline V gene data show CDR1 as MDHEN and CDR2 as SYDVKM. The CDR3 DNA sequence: TGTGCCAGCAGTTTGCGGAGGAATTACAATGAGCAGTTCTTC. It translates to CASSLRRNYNEQFF.

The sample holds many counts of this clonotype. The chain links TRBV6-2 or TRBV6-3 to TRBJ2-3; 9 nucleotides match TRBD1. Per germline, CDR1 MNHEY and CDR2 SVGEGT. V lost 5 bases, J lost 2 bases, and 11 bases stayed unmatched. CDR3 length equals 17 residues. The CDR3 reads CASSPWTGEVYTDTQYF. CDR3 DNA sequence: TGTGCCAGCAGTCCTTGGACAGGGGAGGTTTACACAGATACGCAGTATTTT.

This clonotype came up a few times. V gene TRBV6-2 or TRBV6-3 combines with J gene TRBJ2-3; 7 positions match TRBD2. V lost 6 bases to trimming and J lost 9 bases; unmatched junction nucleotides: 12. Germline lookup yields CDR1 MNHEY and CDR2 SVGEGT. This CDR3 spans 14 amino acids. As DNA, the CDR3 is TGTGCCAGCAGGGTCCGGGGGGACCGAGGGACGCAGTATTTT. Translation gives CASRVRGDRGTQYF.

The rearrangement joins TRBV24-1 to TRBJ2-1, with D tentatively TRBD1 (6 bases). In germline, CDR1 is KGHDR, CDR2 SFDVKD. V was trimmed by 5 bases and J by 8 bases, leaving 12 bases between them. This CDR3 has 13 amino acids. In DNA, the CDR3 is TGTGCCACCAGTGGCGTACAGGGCGATGAGCAGTTCTTC. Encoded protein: CATSGVQGDEQFF.

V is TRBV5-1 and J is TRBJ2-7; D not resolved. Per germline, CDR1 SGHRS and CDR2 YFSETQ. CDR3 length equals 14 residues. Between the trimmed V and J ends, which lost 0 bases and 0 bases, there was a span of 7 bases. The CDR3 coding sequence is TGCGCCAGCAGCTTGGACCGAAACTCCTACGAGCAGTACTTC. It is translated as CASSLDRNSYEQYF.

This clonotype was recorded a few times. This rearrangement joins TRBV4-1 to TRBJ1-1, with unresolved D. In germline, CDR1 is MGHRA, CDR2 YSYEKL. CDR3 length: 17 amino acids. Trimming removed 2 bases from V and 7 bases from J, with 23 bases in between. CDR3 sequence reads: CASSQISSGVVGREAFF. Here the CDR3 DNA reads TGCGCCAGCAGCCAAATCTCGAGTGGGGTCGTTGGCCGTGAAGCTTTCTTT.

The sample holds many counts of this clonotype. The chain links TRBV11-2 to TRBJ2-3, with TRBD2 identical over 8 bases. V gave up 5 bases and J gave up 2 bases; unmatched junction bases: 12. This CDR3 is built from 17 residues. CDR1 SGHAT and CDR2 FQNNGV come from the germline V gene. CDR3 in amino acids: CASSPWIAGSFTDTQYF. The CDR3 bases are TGTGCCAGCAGCCCCTGGATAGCGGGATCGTTCACAGATACGCAGTATTTT.

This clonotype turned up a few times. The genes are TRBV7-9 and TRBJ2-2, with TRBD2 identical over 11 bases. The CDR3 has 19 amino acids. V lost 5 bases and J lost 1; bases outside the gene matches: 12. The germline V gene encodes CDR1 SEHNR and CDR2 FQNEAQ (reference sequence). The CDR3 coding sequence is TGTGCCAGCAGCCAAACTAGCGGGGGCCCCCTACAGAACACCGGGGAGCTGTTTTTT. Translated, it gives CASSQTSGGPLQNTGELFF.

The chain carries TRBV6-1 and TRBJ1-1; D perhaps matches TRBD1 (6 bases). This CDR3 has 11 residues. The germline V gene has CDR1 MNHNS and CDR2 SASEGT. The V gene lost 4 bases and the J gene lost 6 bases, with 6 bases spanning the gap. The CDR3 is CASSGGPEAFF. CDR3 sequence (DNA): TGTGCCAGCAGTGGGGGGCCTGAAGCTTTCTTT.

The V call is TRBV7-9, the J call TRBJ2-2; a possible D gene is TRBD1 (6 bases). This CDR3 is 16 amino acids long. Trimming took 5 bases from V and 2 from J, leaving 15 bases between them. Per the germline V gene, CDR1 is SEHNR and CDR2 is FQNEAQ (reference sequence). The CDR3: CASSPWAGENTGELFF. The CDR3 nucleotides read TGTGCCAGCAGCCCTTGGGCAGGGGAAAACACCGGGGAGCTGTTTTTT. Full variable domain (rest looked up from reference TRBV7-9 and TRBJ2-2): DTGVSQNPRHKITKRGQNVTFRCDPISEHNRLYWYRQTLGQGPEFLTYFQNEAQLEKSRLLSDRFSAERPKGSFSTLEIQRTEQGDSAMYLCASSPWAGENTGELFFGEGSRLTVL.

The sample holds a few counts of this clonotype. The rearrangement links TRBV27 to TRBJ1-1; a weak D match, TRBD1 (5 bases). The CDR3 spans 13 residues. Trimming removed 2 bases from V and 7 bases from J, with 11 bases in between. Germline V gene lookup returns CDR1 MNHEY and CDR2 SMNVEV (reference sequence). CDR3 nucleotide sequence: TGTGCCAGCAGTTTAACGGGGGTCCATGAAGCTTTCTTT. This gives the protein CASSLTGVHEAFF.

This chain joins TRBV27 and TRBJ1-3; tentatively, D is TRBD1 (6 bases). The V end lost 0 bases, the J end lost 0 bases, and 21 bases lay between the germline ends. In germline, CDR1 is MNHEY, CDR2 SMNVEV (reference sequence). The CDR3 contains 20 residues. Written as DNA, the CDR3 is TGTGCCAGCAGTTTATCGATAGGGCAGGGGCGTTTAAACTCTGGAAACACCATATATTTT. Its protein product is CASSLSIGQGRLNSGNTIYF.

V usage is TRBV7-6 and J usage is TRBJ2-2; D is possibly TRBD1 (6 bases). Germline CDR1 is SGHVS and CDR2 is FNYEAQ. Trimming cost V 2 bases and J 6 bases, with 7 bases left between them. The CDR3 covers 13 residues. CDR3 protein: CASSLKGAGELFF. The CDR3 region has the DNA TGTGCCAGCAGCTTAAAGGGGGCCGGGGAGCTGTTTTTT.